The T cell receptor (beta chain) described here comes from a study of early T cells in non-severe SARS-CoV-2 infection. Looking at the study overall: The chains were unpaired, and the sequenced material was bulk RNA from unsorted whole blood.

Ten or more counts support this clonotype. Its specificity is unknown. cDNA molecules, individually, were tagged with unique molecular identifiers. TCRdb processed the 5' RACE reads anew with MiXCR; each CDR3 protein has one entry. Here the sample spans tens of thousands of distinct CDR3 sequences, over 5% being singletons. CDR1 and CDR2 from the germline V gene are SEHNR and FQNEAQ (reference sequence). The CDR3 is made up of 14 amino acids. V lost 4 bases to trimming and J lost 4 bases, with 10 bases between them. Study findings and constraints: Anti-spike CD8 responses were favored in VDJdb matching, and private and CD4 specificities were missed.

The source of this sequence is an adult who was a healthcare worker with PCR-confirmed SARS-CoV-2 infection or an uninfected control (not recorded which). The rearrangement links TRBV7-9 to TRBJ2-2; TRBD1 might be the D (6 bases). The sequenced material came from whole blood. CDR3 residues: CASSSGQSTGELFF. In DNA form, the CDR3 reads TGTGCCAGCAGCTCCGGACAGAGCACCGGGGAGCTGTTTTTT.